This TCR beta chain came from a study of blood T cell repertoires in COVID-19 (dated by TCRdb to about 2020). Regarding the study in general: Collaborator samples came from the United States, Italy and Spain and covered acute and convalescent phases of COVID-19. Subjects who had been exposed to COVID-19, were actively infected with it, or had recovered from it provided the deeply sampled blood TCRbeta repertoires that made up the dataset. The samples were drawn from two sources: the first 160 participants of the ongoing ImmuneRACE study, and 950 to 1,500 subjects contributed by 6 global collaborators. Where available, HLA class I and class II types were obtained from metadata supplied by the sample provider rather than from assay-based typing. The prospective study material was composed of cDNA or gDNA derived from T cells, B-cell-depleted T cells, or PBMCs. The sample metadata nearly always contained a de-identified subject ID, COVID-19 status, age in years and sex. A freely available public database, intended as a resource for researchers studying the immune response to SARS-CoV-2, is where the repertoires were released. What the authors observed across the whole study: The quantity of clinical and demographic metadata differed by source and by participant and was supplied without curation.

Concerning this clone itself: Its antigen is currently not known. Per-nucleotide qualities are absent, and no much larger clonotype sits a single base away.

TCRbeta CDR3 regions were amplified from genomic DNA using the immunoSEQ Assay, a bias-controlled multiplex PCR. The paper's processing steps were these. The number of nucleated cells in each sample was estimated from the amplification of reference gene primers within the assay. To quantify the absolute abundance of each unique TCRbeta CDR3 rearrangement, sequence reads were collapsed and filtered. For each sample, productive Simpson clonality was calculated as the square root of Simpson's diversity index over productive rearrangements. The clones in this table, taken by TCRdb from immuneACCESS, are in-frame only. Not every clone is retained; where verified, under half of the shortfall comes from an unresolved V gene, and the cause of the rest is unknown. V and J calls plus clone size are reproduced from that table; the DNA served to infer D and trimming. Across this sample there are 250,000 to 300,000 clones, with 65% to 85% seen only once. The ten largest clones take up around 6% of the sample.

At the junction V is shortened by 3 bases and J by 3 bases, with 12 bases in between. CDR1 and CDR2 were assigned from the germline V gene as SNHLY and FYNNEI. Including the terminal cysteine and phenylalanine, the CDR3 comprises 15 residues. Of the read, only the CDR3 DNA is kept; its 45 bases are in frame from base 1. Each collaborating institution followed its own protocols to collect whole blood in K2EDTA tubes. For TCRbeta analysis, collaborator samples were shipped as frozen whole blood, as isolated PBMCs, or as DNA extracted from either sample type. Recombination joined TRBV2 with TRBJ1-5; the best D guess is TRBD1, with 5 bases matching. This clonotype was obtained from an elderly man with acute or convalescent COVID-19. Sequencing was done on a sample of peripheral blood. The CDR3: CASSDHAGLNQPQHF. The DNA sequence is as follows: TGTGCCAGCAGTGACCATGCAGGGCTCAATCAGCCCCAGCATTTT.